This TCR beta chain was retrieved from a study of cytomegalovirus exposure and HLA in healthy donors. Broader study findings: The classifier, whose performance was assessed in both the original and validation cohorts, reportedly diagnosed cytomegalovirus status with high specificity and sensitivity. HLA allele associations emerged for some 16,000 TCR beta sequences in a later analysis, at 0.05 false discovery rate.

A few counts support this clone. Its antigen remains unknown. In the same sample, other DNA sequences code for this CDR3. The germline gives CDR1 SGHVS, CDR2 FNYEAQ. V lost 2 bases to trimming and J lost 5 bases, with 7 bases between them. The CDR3 contains 12 residues. PCR employed 60 Vbeta and 13 Jbeta primers. Only in-frame clones appear in the TCRdb table, and some are missing; sequencing was by immunoSEQ multiplex PCR. The sample shows about 160,000 clones, around 74% of them seen only once. V gene TRBV7-6 combines with J gene TRBJ2-7; no firm D call. Sequences were obtained from PBMCs. The sequence came from a female donor in good health and CMV-seronegative. The CDR3 DNA is TGTGCCAGCAGCTTAACCAGTAACGAGCAGTACTTC. Its protein is CASSLTSNEQYF.